This TCR beta chain was captured in a study of blood T cell repertoires in COVID-19. Study-wide context: COVID-19 samples from acute and convalescent phases originated in the United States, Italy and Spain. The cDNA or gDNA used as material had been derived from T cells, B-cell-depleted T cells, or PBMCs.

In the source study's methods: Amplification with reference gene primers provided the estimates of nucleated cell counts. The method was immunoSEQ multiplex PCR; TCRdb's version includes in-frame clones alone and lacks a portion of them. V and J calls and clone size are as listed in that table; D and trimming were resolved from the DNA. In the table there are over 75,000 clones, about 86% of which are singletons. Looked up from germline, CDR1 is GTSNPN and CDR2 is SVGIG (reference sequence). Trimming took off 3 bases at V and 7 bases at J, with 15 bases between the two ends. This CDR3 has 13 amino acids.

The chain has TRBV30 and TRBJ1-2; unclear D gene. The specimen sequenced was peripheral blood. The clonotype was recovered from a man over 45 with COVID-19, enrolled during active disease. CDR3 sequence (DNA): TGTGCCTGGAGACCAAACCCCTCGGGTGGCTACACCTTC. Its translation: CAWRPNPSGGYTF. The full variable domain, rest sourced from reference TRBV30 and TRBJ1-2, is SQTIHQWPATLVQPVGSPLSLECTVEGTSNPNLYWYRQAAGRGLQLLFYSVGIGQISSEVPQNLSASRPQDRQFILSSKKLLLSDSGFYLCAWRPNPSGGYTFGSGTRLTVV.